The 8 T cell receptor beta chains in this list originate from one sample, sequenced in a study of blood T cell repertoires in COVID-19. Using immunoSEQ multiplex PCR, the repertoire was profiled, and TCRdb retains in-frame clones only, with some absent. The repertoire holds hundreds of thousands of clones, with approximately 89% as singletons. Sequenced material: PBMCs or T cells enriched from blood (not recorded which). The receptors were gathered from a woman aged 25 to 39 with acute COVID-19.

A note on this clone: This sample includes further DNA sequences coding for the same CDR3. This chain connects TRBV19 to TRBJ2-7, with D tentatively TRBD2 (6 bases). This CDR3 spans 14 amino acids. Deletions cut 0 bases from V and 1 base from J, with 7 bases between. Germline CDR1 LNHDA, CDR2 SQIVND (reference sequence). The CDR3 region is CASSIDRGSYEQYF. CDR3 DNA: TGTGCCAGTAGTATAGACCGGGGGTCCTACGAGCAGTACTTC.

This clone was picked up a small number of times. This chain connects TRBV6-5 to TRBJ1-5; tentative D call: TRBD1 (5 bases). Germline CDR1 and CDR2: MNHEY and SVGAGI. The CDR3 consists of 15 residues. V was shortened by 2 bases and J by 0 bases, with 8 bases between the two germline ends. The CDR3 DNA sequence: TGTGCCAGCAGTTACGGGGGGGGTAGCAATCAGCCCCAGCATTTT. Protein product: CASSYGGGSNQPQHF.

V and J are TRBV30 and TRBJ2-1, with 7 bases aligning to TRBD1. The CDR3 contains 15 residues. V trimming: 1 base; J trimming: 2 bases; junction bases outside the gene matches: 5. Per the germline V gene, CDR1 is GTSNPN and CDR2 is SVGIG (reference sequence). The CDR3 DNA is TGTGCCTGGAGTGCCGGGACAGTCACCTACAATGAGCAGTTCTTC. It is translated as CAWSAGTVTYNEQFF. The complete variable domain, with remaining parts taken from reference TRBV30 and TRBJ2-1, reads SQTIHQWPATLVQPVGSPLSLECTVEGTSNPNLYWYRQAAGRGLQLLFYSVGIGQISSEVPQNLSASRPQDRQFILSSKKLLLSDSGFYLCAWSAGTVTYNEQFFGPGTRLTVL.

The chain recombines TRBV19 with TRBJ1-5; possibly TRBD1 for D (5 bases). Trimming cost V 3 bases and J 0 bases, with 12 bases left between them. Germline V gene data show CDR1 as LNHDA and CDR2 as SQIVND (reference sequence). This CDR3 has 16 residues. The CDR3 loop is CASSIGTGYSNQPQHF. CDR3 nucleotide sequence: TGTGCCAGTAGTATCGGGACTGGCTATAGCAATCAGCCCCAGCATTTT.

This rearrangement joins TRBV5-1 to TRBJ1-6; the match to TRBD1 covers 8 bases. V was clipped by 2 bases and J by 5 bases; unmatched bases: 9. CDR3 length equals 17 residues. Germline V lookup: CDR1 SGHRS, CDR2 YFSETQ. CDR3 protein: CASSFTGQGHNNSPLHF. The CDR3 bases are TGCGCCAGCAGCTTCACCGGACAGGGTCACAATAATTCACCCCTCCACTTT.

The genes are TRBV19 and TRBJ2-7; 8 bases fit TRBD1. Germline CDR1 and CDR2: LNHDA and SQIVND (reference sequence). J was trimmed by 2 bases and V by 1 base; bases with no gene match: 1. The CDR3 spans 14 residues. The CDR3 region is CASSIGRGPYEQYF. For the CDR3, the DNA is TGTGCCAGTAGTATAGGCAGGGGGCCCTACGAGCAGTACTTC.

The chain recombines TRBV6-6 with TRBJ1-2, with 8 bases identical to TRBD1. Germline V gives CDR1 MNHNY, CDR2 SVGAGI (reference sequence). Trimming took 0 bases from V and 6 from J; bases not matched to a gene: 6. This CDR3 spans 15 amino acids. CDR3 in DNA: TGTGCCAGCAGTTACTCAGGACAGGGAGTCGATGGCTACACCTTC. Translation: CASSYSGQGVDGYTF.

This sequence joins TRBV6-5 and TRBJ1-2; no clear D gene. Trimming took off 4 bases at V and 4 bases at J, with 13 bases between the two ends. Germline V lookup: CDR1 MNHEY, CDR2 SVGAGI. This CDR3 is 14 amino acids long. The CDR3 DNA sequence: TGTGCCAGCAGTTCCAGCCTTTGGAGCTATGGCTACACCTTC. This codes for CASSSSLWSYGYTF.